This entry describes one T cell receptor beta chain. The record originates from a study of T-cell reconstitution after alpha-beta-depleted transplantation in children. The ends lost 5 bases at V and 5 bases at J; junction bases unmatched: 5. Germline V CDR1 and CDR2: DFQATT, SNEGSKA (reference sequence). This CDR3 is 12 amino acids long. Unique molecular identifiers were used to barcode this TCRbeta library. TCRdb recomputed calls from the PCR reads with MiXCR, one row per CDR3 protein. Of 440,000 or so distinct CDR3 sequences listed, around 9.9% are singletons. The clonotype originates from a human donor who donated a stem cell graft to a child with acute myeloid leukemia. This specimen consisted of PBMCs from the stem cell graft donor, obtained from the stem cell graft. V gene TRBV20-1 combines with J gene TRBJ1-2, with TRBD1 matching 7 bases. In DNA, the CDR3 is TGCAGTGCTCGGACAGGACAATATGGCTACACCTTC. It specifies CSARTGQYGYTF.